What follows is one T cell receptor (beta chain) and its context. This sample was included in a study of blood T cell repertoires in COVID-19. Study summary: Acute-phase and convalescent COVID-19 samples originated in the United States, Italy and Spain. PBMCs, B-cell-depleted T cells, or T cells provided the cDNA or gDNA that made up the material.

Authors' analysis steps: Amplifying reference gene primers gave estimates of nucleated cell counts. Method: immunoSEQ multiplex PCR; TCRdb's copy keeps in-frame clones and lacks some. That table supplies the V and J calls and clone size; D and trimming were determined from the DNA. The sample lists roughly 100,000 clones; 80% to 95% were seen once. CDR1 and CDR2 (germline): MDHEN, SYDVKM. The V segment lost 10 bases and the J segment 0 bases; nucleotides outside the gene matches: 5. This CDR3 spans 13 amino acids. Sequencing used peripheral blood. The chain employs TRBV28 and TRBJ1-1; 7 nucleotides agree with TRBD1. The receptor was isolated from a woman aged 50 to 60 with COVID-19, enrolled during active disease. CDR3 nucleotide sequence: TGTGCCATCCGGACAGGTTTGAACACTGAAGCTTTCTTT. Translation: CAIRTGLNTEAFF.